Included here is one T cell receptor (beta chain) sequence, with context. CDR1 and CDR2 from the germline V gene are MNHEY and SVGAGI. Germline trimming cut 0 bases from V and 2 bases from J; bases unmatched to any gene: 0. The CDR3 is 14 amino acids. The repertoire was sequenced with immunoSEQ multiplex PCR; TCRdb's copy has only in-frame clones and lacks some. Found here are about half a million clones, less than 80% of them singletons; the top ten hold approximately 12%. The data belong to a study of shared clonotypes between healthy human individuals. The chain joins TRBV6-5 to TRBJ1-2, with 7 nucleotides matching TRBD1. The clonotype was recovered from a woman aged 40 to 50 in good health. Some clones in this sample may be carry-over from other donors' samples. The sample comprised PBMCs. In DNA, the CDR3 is TGTGCCAGCAGTTACTCAGGGGGCAACTATGGCTACACCTTC. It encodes CASSYSGGNYGYTF.